The text below deals with one T cell receptor (beta chain). Its antigen is unknown. Germline values: CDR1 LNHNV, CDR2 YYDKDF (reference sequence). The CDR3 runs to 15 residues. V was cut by 0 bases and J by 4 bases, with 12 bases left in between. The sample comes from a study of cytomegalovirus exposure and HLA in healthy donors. About the research overall: The 130 or so validation repertoires, a later analysis reported, used the same platform as the 666 first-cohort repertoires. Study-level results: Altogether, 160 or so TCR beta chains were recorded as cytomegalovirus-associated. Across donors, most TCRs were seen rarely, yet some public ones were widespread.

The donors formed part of the approximately 120-subject validation cohort, distinct from the roughly 630-subject first cohort. The data were produced by immunoSEQ multiplex PCR, yet TCRdb's version contains in-frame clones alone and is incomplete. The sample contains about 56,000 clones, 90% to 95% of which appear only once. This TCR was sampled from a man aged 18 to 30 in good health and CMV-seronegative. The J gene is TRBJ2-5, the V gene TRBV15; perhaps TRBD1 as D (6 bases). The specimen was PBMCs. CDR3 DNA sequence: TGTGCCACCAGCAGAGATGGGGTAGGGGGAGAGACCCAGTACTTC. It codes for CATSRDGVGGETQYF.